This passage covers 9 T cell receptor beta chains from one sample sequenced in a study of lymphopenia after photon versus proton radiotherapy. This table comes from immunoSEQ multiplex PCR, and its TCRdb copy is limited to in-frame clones, with some not included. The profile shows around 33,000 clones, 75% to 90% of them singletons. This specimen consisted of peripheral blood, obtained from a patient treated with proton-based radiotherapy. These receptors came from a woman aged 70-85 years with pancreatic cancer. Some clones in this sample may be carry-over from other donors' samples.

The rearrangement joins TRBV5-1 to TRBJ1-6, with TRBD1 as a possible D gene (5 bases). Germline lookup yields CDR1 SGHRS and CDR2 YFSETQ. The CDR3 has 13 residues. With 3 bases removed from V and 7 bases from J, the gap between germline ends came to 8 bases. The CDR3 region is CASSSDRNSPLHF. In nucleotides, the CDR3 is TGCGCCAGCAGCTCAGACAGAAATTCACCCCTCCACTTT.

The rearrangement uses TRBV5-1 and TRBJ2-1; D not certain. V lost 1 base, J lost 7 bases, and 9 bases lay in between. CDR1 is SGHRS and CDR2 is YFSETQ in the germline V gene. The CDR3 is 13 amino acids. The CDR3 reads CASSLLGENEQFF. The CDR3 DNA follows: TGCGCCAGCAGCTTGCTAGGAGAGAATGAGCAGTTCTTC.

The rearrangement uses TRBV25-1 and TRBJ1-3; D gene ambiguous. Germline values: CDR1 MGHDK, CDR2 SYGVNS. V lost 4 bases, J lost 3 bases, and 10 bases lay in between. This CDR3 has 14 residues. CDR3 nucleotides: TGTGCCAGCAGTGGTCCTACGTTTGGAAACACCATATATTTT. It translates to CASSGPTFGNTIYF.

The J gene is TRBJ1-2, the V gene TRBV6-6; no definite D call. V was pared by 6 bases and J by 4 bases, with 6 bases between. This CDR3 region has 11 residues. Germline lookup yields CDR1 MNHNY and CDR2 SVGAGI (reference sequence). CDR3 coding DNA: TGTGCCAGCAGGTTTCTCTATGGCTACACCTTC. It codes for CASRFLYGYTF.

The rearrangement links TRBV28 to TRBJ2-3; weak D call: TRBD1 (5 bases). This CDR3 has 12 amino acids. V was pared by 4 bases and J by 5 bases, with 7 bases between. Germline V CDR1 and CDR2: MDHEN, SYDVKM. The CDR3 region is CASSSGIDTQYF. The DNA of the CDR3 is TGTGCCAGCAGTTCAGGGATAGATACGCAGTATTTT.

The V gene is TRBV5-4, the J gene TRBJ2-5; 8 bases are shared with TRBD1. J lost 2 bases, V lost 3 bases, and 3 bases had no gene match. Germline values: CDR1 SGHNT, CDR2 YYREEE (reference sequence). There are 14 residues in the CDR3. Here the CDR3 reads CASSYQGAQETQYF. The DNA for the CDR3 is TGTGCCAGCAGCTATCAGGGGGCTCAAGAGACCCAGTACTTC.

The CDR3 reads CASSFPGSVRGGAFF. CDR3 DNA: TGTGCCAGCAGTTTCCCCGGGTCAGTAAGGGGGGGGGCTTTCTTT. V is TRBV28 and J is TRBJ1-1; D is possibly TRBD1 (6 bases). The CDR3 runs to 15 residues. Trimming left V 3 bases short and J 11 bases short, with 22 bases between. Germline V CDR1 and CDR2: MDHEN, SYDVKM.

This chain connects TRBV19 to TRBJ1-4, with D possibly being TRBD1 (5 bases). Trimming removed 6 bases from V and 5 bases from J, with 13 bases in between. Germline V gene sequence: CDR1 LNHDA, CDR2 SQIVND (reference sequence). The CDR3 covers 14 residues. The CDR3 region is CASRAGPFNEKLFF. The CDR3 bases are TGTGCCAGTAGGGCGGGGCCCTTCAATGAAAAACTGTTTTTT. The variable domain in full, completed from reference TRBV19 and TRBJ1-4, reads DGGITQSPKYLFRKEGQNVTLSCEQNLNHDAMYWYRQDPGQGLRLIYYSQIVNDFQKGDIAEGYSVSREKKESFPLTVTSAQKNPTAFYLCASRAGPFNEKLFFGSGTQLSVL.

The chain carries TRBV30 and TRBJ2-3; D might be TRBD1 (6 bases). The CDR3 runs to 12 residues. V dropped 0 bases and J dropped 6 bases, with 7 bases sitting between them. Germline CDR1 reads GTSNPN; CDR2 reads SVGIG (reference sequence). The CDR3 sequence: CAWSVQGDTQYF. CDR3 bases: TGTGCCTGGAGTGTACAGGGCGATACGCAGTATTTT.